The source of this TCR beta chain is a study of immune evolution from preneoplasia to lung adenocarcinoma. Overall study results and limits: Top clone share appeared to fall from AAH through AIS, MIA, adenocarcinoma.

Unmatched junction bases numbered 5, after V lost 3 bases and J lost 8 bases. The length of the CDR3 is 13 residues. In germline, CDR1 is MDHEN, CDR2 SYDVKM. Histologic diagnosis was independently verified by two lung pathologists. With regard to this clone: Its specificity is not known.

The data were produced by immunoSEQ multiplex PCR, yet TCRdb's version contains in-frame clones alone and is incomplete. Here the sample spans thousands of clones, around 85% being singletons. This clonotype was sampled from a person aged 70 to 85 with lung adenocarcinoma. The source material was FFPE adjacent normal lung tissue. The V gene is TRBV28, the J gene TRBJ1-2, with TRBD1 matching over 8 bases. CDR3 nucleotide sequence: TGTGCCAGCAGTTTGGGTGGACAGGGCGGCTACACCTTC. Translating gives CASSLGGQGGYTF.